This TCR beta chain was documented in a study of blood T cell repertoires in COVID-19. Study context: Nucleic acid was either cDNA or gDNA, and it came from T cells, B-cell-depleted T cells, or PBMCs.

Original analysis: Amplification of reference gene primers was used by the study to estimate nucleated cell counts. Assay used: immunoSEQ multiplex PCR; TCRdb lists only in-frame clones, some missing. The DNA gave D and trimming, while V, J and clone size come from that table. The table has 150,000 to 200,000 clones, 65% to 85% seen once. This clone is a singleton in its sample. Living in about 25 US areas, the participants were between about 18 and 95 years of age. Researchers sorted participants into cohorts using their self-reported clinical history. Looked up from germline, CDR1 is SGHAT and CDR2 is FQNNGV. V was clipped by 0 bases and J by 2 bases; unmatched bases: 2. The CDR3 has 15 amino acids.

The chain couples TRBV11-2 to TRBJ2-7; 9 bases match TRBD1. Sequencing used PBMCs or T cells enriched from blood (not recorded which). The clonotype comes from a woman aged 60-70 years who had recovered from COVID-19. The CDR3 region is CASSLERTGAYEQYF. CDR3 DNA: TGTGCCAGCAGCTTAGAGCGGACAGGGGCCTACGAGCAGTACTTC.